These 10 T cell receptor beta chains came from one sample sequenced in a study of human T cells and chemical hapten exposure. TCRdb recomputed calls from the RACE reads with MiXCR, one row per CDR3 protein. The sample shows around 160,000 distinct CDR3 sequences, around 15% of them seen only once. Time point of the sample: patch test 1, 2 weeks after DPC sensitization. Treatment: therapeutic diphenylcyclopropenone sensitization with weekly scalp DPC. The sequencing here drew on whole blood, taken in connection with sensitization to the hapten diphenylcyclopropenone (DPC). Receptor source: a woman under 40 with alopecia areata. Some clones in this sample may be carry-over from other donors' samples.

This clonotype was found a few times. A junction end diverges from the germline sequence, so it may reflect a read error. The rearrangement joins TRBV28 to TRBJ1-5, with 8 bases aligning to TRBD1. Germline CDR1 reads MDHEN; CDR2 reads SYDVKM. This CDR3 region has 15 residues. The CDR3 DNA is TGTGTCAGCACCGCCCCAGGGGGCGGCAATCAGCCCCAGCATTTT. Amino acids: CVSTAPGGGNQPQHF. Drawing the rest from reference TRBV28 and TRBJ1-5, the complete variable domain is DVKVTQSSRYLVKRTGEKVFLECVQDMDHENMFWYRQDPGLGLRLIYFSYDVKMKEKGDIPEGYSVSREKKERFSLILESASTNQTSMYLCVSTAPGGGNQPQHFGDGTRLSIL.

At least ten counts were recorded for this clonotype. The rearrangement uses TRBV6-6 and TRBJ1-5; 7 bases agree with TRBD1. Germline CDR1 and CDR2: MNHNY and SVGAGI (reference sequence). J gave up 3 bases and V 6 bases, and 11 bases lay outside the gene matches. The CDR3 has 16 amino acids. CDR3 in DNA: TGTGCCAGCAGCCGAATATGGGACAGCTTCAATCAGCCCCAGCATTTT. Residues: CASSRIWDSFNQPQHF.

The gene calls are TRBV29-1 and TRBJ1-1; 7 positions agree with TRBD1. CDR1 and CDR2 from the germline V gene are SQVTM and ANQGSEA. The V segment lost 7 bases and the J segment 1 base; nucleotides outside the gene matches: 6. CDR3 size: 13 residues. The CDR3: CSAGRGSNTEAFF. As DNA, the CDR3 is TGCAGCGCCGGCAGGGGGTCGAACACTGAAGCTTTCTTT.

The chain employs TRBV12-3 or TRBV12-4 and TRBJ2-1; a weak D match, TRBD1 (6 bases). The V gene lost 2 bases and the J gene lost 5 bases, with 13 bases spanning the gap. The CDR3 runs 15 residues. CDR3 loop: CASSLFRGLHNEQFF. The CDR3 nucleotides are TGTGCCAGCAGTTTATTCAGGGGTCTCCACAATGAGCAGTTCTTC.

The sample holds many counts of this clonotype. The chain employs TRBV29-1 and TRBJ2-5, with 8 positions matching TRBD2. The V segment lost 6 bases and the J segment 2 bases; nucleotides outside the gene matches: 8. This CDR3 spans 14 amino acids. Looked up from germline, CDR1 is SQVTM and CDR2 is ANQGSEA. The chain's CDR3 is CSVGAGVGQETQYF. The DNA for the CDR3 is TGCAGCGTGGGAGCGGGGGTAGGTCAAGAGACCCAGTACTTC.

This clonotype was detected only a few times. This chain links TRBV6-2 or TRBV6-3 with TRBJ2-3, with a possible D match to TRBD2 (5 bases). Germline CDR1 and CDR2: MNHEY and SVGEGT. This CDR3 has 13 amino acids. The V end lost 8 bases, the J end lost 3 bases, and 12 bases lay between the germline ends. The CDR3 DNA is TGTGCCAGCGCCCAGGAGGAGACAGATACGCAGTATTTT. Residues: CASAQEETDTQYF.

The sample holds a few counts of this clonotype. The chain is built from TRBV12-3 or TRBV12-4 and TRBJ2-7, with TRBD1 matching 7 bases. With 6 bases clipped from V and 0 bases from J, the junction kept 5 bases outside the gene matches. There are 14 residues in the CDR3. The CDR3, as DNA: TGTGCCAGCAGACCGACAGGGACCTCCTACGAGCAGTACTTC. The encoded protein is CASRPTGTSYEQYF.

J is TRBJ1-1 and V is TRBV7-3; D gene uncertain. CDR1 and CDR2 from the germline V gene are SGHTA and FQGTGA. Trimming removed 2 bases at V and 0 bases at J, with 13 bases between. CDR3 size: 16 residues. CDR3 in DNA: TGTGCCAGCAGCTTATCGTTTAAGGGAATGAACACTGAAGCTTTCTTT. Protein product: CASSLSFKGMNTEAFF.

This clonotype showed up many times. This chain joins TRBV11-2 and TRBJ2-1; D perhaps matches TRBD2 (6 bases). CDR3 size: 15 residues. The germline V gene has CDR1 SGHAT and CDR2 FQNNGV. Trimming shortened V by 3 bases and J by 5 bases, and 14 bases separated the two germline ends. CDR3 bases: TGTGCCAGCAGCTTGGGAGGAAATCGGAACAATGAGCAGTTCTTC. As protein: CASSLGGNRNNEQFF.

This sequence joins TRBV28 and TRBJ2-6; D ambiguous. Between the trimmed V and J ends, which lost 4 bases and 4 bases, there was a span of 11 bases. The CDR3 spans 15 residues. Germline V lookup: CDR1 MDHEN, CDR2 SYDVKM. CDR3 DNA sequence: TGTGCCAGCAGTTCACCAGCTTTAGGGGCCAACGTCCTGACTTTC. Translated, it gives CASSSPALGANVLTF.